This passage covers 30 T cell receptor beta chains from one sample sequenced in a study of CD8 T cells in Susac syndrome (dated by TCRdb to the late 2010s). Library creation used the immunoSEQ multiplex PCR assay. RNA was extracted using the RNeasy kit, and roughly 0.5 to 1 microgram was reverse transcribed with random hexamers. TCRdb reanalyzed the raw reads on its own, using fastp at Q25 for trimming and MiXCR for clone calling, and kept in-frame beta chains. Entries are consolidated by CDR3 protein sequence, retaining the most common genes and DNA. The sample table records 110,000 to 150,000 distinct CDR3 sequences; more than 90% of these occur just once. The ten most abundant clones make up 0.065% to 0.095% of the sample. The sequenced sample was CD4+ T cells from PBMCs. Receptors originate from a human donor with Susac syndrome.

The gene calls are TRBV2 and TRBJ1-5; 8 bases match TRBD1. The CDR3 runs 15 residues. J lost 6 bases, V lost 8 bases, and 12 bases had no gene match. In germline, CDR1 is SNHLY, CDR2 FYNNEI. The CDR3, as DNA: TGTGCCAGCGTCGCAGGGGGCGCCCCGGGTCAGCCCCAGCATTTT. This encodes CASVAGGAPGQPQHF.

The gene calls are TRBV6-5 and TRBJ1-1; D gene ambiguous. V was shortened by 2 bases and J by 9 bases, with 13 bases between the two germline ends. The CDR3 is 13 residues long. The V gene's germline CDR1 is MNHEY and CDR2 SVGAGI. DNA for the CDR3: TGTGCCAGCAGTTACAGCCAGCTAAATCAAGCTTTCTTT. Amino acid sequence: CASSYSQLNQAFF.

This chain links TRBV2 with TRBJ2-7; D not resolved. The CDR3 is 13 residues long. The V gene lost 2 bases and the J gene lost 0 bases, with 5 bases spanning the gap. CDR1 and CDR2 (germline): SNHLY, FYNNEI. CDR3 amino acids: CASSEQVSYEQYF. The CDR3 coding sequence is TGTGCCAGCAGTGAACAGGTCTCCTACGAGCAGTACTTC.

The rearrangement joins TRBV12-5 to TRBJ2-5; 14 positions match TRBD2. The CDR3 length is 19 residues. With V trimmed by 0 bases and J by 2 bases, 8 bases remained unmatched. Germline loops: CDR1 LGHNT, CDR2 FRNRAP. The CDR3 DNA is TGTGCTAGTGGTTTGGTACTGACTAGCGGGGGGGCATATCAAGAGACCCAGTACTTC. Amino acid sequence: CASGLVLTSGGAYQETQYF. Based on the CDR3 plus reference TRBV12-5 and TRBJ2-5, the full variable domain is DARVTQTPRHKVTEMGQEVTMRCQPILGHNTVFWYRQTMMQGLELLAYFRNRAPLDDSGMPKDRFSAEMPDATLATLKIQPSEPRDSAVYFCASGLVLTSGGAYQETQYFGPGTRLLVL.

The chain has TRBV14 and TRBJ1-1; TRBD1 matches at 7 bases. Germline CDR1 SGHDN, CDR2 FVKESK. Trimming removed 4 bases from V and 4 bases from J; junction bases left unmatched: 3. The CDR3 contains 13 residues. CDR3 amino acids: CASSLSGGTEAFF. The CDR3 DNA sequence: TGTGCCAGCAGCCTATCAGGGGGCACTGAAGCTTTCTTT. The full variable domain, with the rest looked up from reference TRBV14 and TRBJ1-1, is EAGVTQFPSHSVIEKGQTVTLRCDPISGHDNLYWYRRVMGKEIKFLLHFVKESKQDESGMPNNRFLAERTGGTYSTLKVQPAELEDSGVYFCASSLSGGTEAFFGQGTRLTVV.

This clonotype was seen once. The chain employs TRBV4-1 and TRBJ1-2; D unresolved. The V gene lost 4 bases and the J gene lost 8 bases, with 17 bases spanning the gap. The CDR3 has 14 residues. Germline CDR1 and CDR2: MGHRA and YSYEKL. Here the CDR3 DNA reads TGCGCCAGCAGCCGGCCGGGAGTAGGAGAGGGCTACACCTTC. Amino acids: CASSRPGVGEGYTF.

J is TRBJ2-1 and V is TRBV19, with a weak D call TRBD2 (5 bases). V lost 10 bases to trimming and J lost 8 bases, with 21 bases between them. Germline values: CDR1 LNHDA, CDR2 SQIVND (reference sequence). The CDR3 runs to 14 residues. CDR3 DNA: TGTGCCATTAGCGTGAAAGGTCCTACGGATGAGCAGTTCTTC. This encodes CAISVKGPTDEQFF.

This chain uses TRBV4-1 with TRBJ2-7; TRBD2 matches at 8 bases. The CDR3 sequence is 16 residues long. Germline lookup yields CDR1 MGHRA and CDR2 YSYEKL. J gave up 6 bases and V 0 bases, and 10 bases lay outside the gene matches. The CDR3 spells CASSQEVLAGRGEQYF. DNA for the CDR3: TGCGCCAGCAGCCAAGAGGTGCTAGCGGGTCGGGGCGAGCAGTACTTC.

J is TRBJ1-2 and V is TRBV7-2; 7 bases fit TRBD1. CDR1 is SGHTA, CDR2 FQGNSA, per germline. The ends lost 3 bases at V and 5 bases at J; junction bases unmatched: 9. The CDR3 sequence is 15 residues long. DNA for the CDR3: TGTGCCAGCAGCTTCACAGGGGACGTTCGGTATGGCTACACCTTC. This encodes CASSFTGDVRYGYTF.

This chain joins TRBV18 and TRBJ1-2; TRBD1 matches 9 bases. The CDR3 length is 15 residues. Germline values: CDR1 KGHSH, CDR2 LQKENI. J was trimmed by 1 base and V by 6 bases; bases with no gene match: 6. The CDR3 DNA reads TGTGCCAGCTCGCCGGGACAGGGAATTAACTATGGCTACACCTTC. The encoded protein is CASSPGQGINYGYTF.

V is TRBV7-3 and J is TRBJ2-7; D remains unclear. Trimming pared 5 bases from V and 3 bases from J, leaving 11 bases between. Germline loops: CDR1 SGHTA, CDR2 FQGTGA. The CDR3 is 13 residues long. Written as DNA, the CDR3 is TGTGCCAGCAGCCCAAAGGGAAGCTACGAGCAGTACTTC. Protein product: CASSPKGSYEQYF.

This chain links TRBV28 with TRBJ2-7, with D tentatively TRBD1 (6 bases). Germline V gene data show CDR1 as MDHEN and CDR2 as SYDVKM. Trimming removed 7 bases from V and 0 bases from J, with 16 bases in between. The CDR3 extends over 15 amino acids. The CDR3 region has the DNA TGTGCCAGCACCAAGACAGGTATACCCTCCTACGAGCAGTACTTC. Protein sequence: CASTKTGIPSYEQYF.

This chain connects TRBV29-1 to TRBJ2-7; D gene uncertain. CDR3 size: 11 residues. Germline CDR1 SQVTM, CDR2 ANQGSEA. V gave up 5 bases and J gave up 3 bases, with 8 bases separating them. CDR3 bases: TGCAGCGTTCTAGGAGACTACGAGCAGTACTTC. Its translation is CSVLGDYEQYF.

This chain uses TRBV11-2 with TRBJ1-1, with unresolved D. The CDR3 is made up of 15 amino acids. CDR1 SGHAT and CDR2 FQNNGV come from the germline V gene. Trimming removed 0 bases at V and 1 base at J, with 9 bases between. The CDR3 reads CASSLEPGGNTEAFF. Written as DNA, the CDR3 is TGTGCCAGCAGCTTAGAGCCGGGAGGGAACACTGAAGCTTTCTTT. Using reference TRBV11-2 and TRBJ1-1 for the parts outside the CDR3, the full variable domain is EAGVAQSPRYKIIEKRQSVAFWCNPISGHATLYWYQQILGQGPKLLIQFQNNGVVDDSQLPKDRFSAERLKGVDSTLKIQPAKLEDSAVYLCASSLEPGGNTEAFFGQGTRLTVV.

The chain couples TRBV3-1 to TRBJ2-1, with TRBD2 matching 12 bases. Germline V gene lookup returns CDR1 LGHDT and CDR2 YNNKEL (reference sequence). V dropped 5 bases and J dropped 4; count of bases not matched to a gene: 0. CDR3 length: 14 residues. The DNA of the CDR3 is TGTGCCAGCAGCGGACTAGCGGGGTACAATGAGCAGTTCTTC. It specifies CASSGLAGYNEQFF.

CDR3 nucleotides: TGCGCCAGCAGCCAAGCGGCTAACACTGAAGCTTTCTTT. Its protein is CASSQAANTEAFF. This sequence joins TRBV4-1 and TRBJ1-1; D call uncertain. V lost 1 base and J lost 2, with 5 bases in between. Germline-derived CDR1 and CDR2 are MGHRA and YSYEKL. There are 13 residues in the CDR3.

The chain joins TRBV28 to TRBJ2-3, with TRBD2 identical over 7 bases. V lost 5 bases to trimming and J lost 3 bases; unmatched junction nucleotides: 11. The length of the CDR3 is 16 residues. Per the germline V gene, CDR1 is MDHEN and CDR2 is SYDVKM. DNA for the CDR3: TGTGCCAGCAGTCCGCGTGAAGCGGGAAGGACAGATACGCAGTATTTT. This sequence encodes CASSPREAGRTDTQYF.

V gene TRBV5-6 combines with J gene TRBJ1-5; 9 nucleotides line up with TRBD1. After removal of 1 base from V and 4 bases from J, the junction contained 6 bases not matched to a gene. This CDR3 comprises 16 residues. Germline CDR1 reads SGHDT; CDR2 reads YYEEEE. In DNA, the CDR3 is TGTGCCAGCAGCTTGAGGACAGGGGCATTTAATCAGCCCCAGCATTTT. Protein: CASSLRTGAFNQPQHF.

The V and J genes are TRBV24-1 and TRBJ2-1, with 12 bases identical to TRBD2. The ends lost 3 bases at V and 10 bases at J; junction bases unmatched: 6. Germline CDR1 KGHDR, CDR2 SFDVKD. The CDR3 is made up of 15 amino acids. CDR3 loop: CATSDLAGGPGEQFF. CDR3 nucleotide sequence: TGTGCCACCAGTGATCTAGCGGGGGGGCCGGGGGAGCAGTTCTTC.

The J gene is TRBJ2-3, the V gene TRBV27; TRBD2 matches 11 bases. Losses at the gene ends were 6 bases for V and 4 bases for J; bases not matched to a gene: 6. Germline V lookup: CDR1 MNHEY, CDR2 SMNVEV (reference sequence). This CDR3 contains 15 residues. CDR3 in amino acids: CASSLGLAVPDTQYF. CDR3 sequence (DNA): TGTGCCAGCAGCCTGGGACTAGCGGTACCAGATACGCAGTATTTT.

CDR3 bases: TGCAGTGCTGTGCCCCCCAACTATGGCTACACCTTC. Translating it yields CSAVPPNYGYTF. The chain joins TRBV20-1 to TRBJ1-2, with unresolved D. Germline values: CDR1 DFQATT, CDR2 SNEGSKA (reference sequence). The germline V and J ends were trimmed by 5 bases and 2 bases, with 9 bases remaining between them. This CDR3 spans 12 amino acids.

The J gene is TRBJ1-5, the V gene TRBV20-1, with TRBD1 matching over 11 bases. Germline CDR1 and CDR2: DFQATT and SNEGSKA (reference sequence). This CDR3 spans 19 amino acids. J gave up 2 bases and V 1 base, and 13 bases lay outside the gene matches. The DNA for the CDR3 is TGCAGTGCTAGAGGATCTCCGGGACAGGGGGTACGGGGCAATCAGCCCCAGCATTTT. Translation gives CSARGSPGQGVRGNQPQHF.

This clonotype was counted a few times. This chain joins TRBV3-1 and TRBJ2-3, with 13 bases lining up with TRBD2. The CDR3 has 15 amino acids. The V gene end was trimmed by 6 bases and the J gene end by 3 bases; junction bases not matched to a gene: 3. Per the germline V gene, CDR1 is LGHDT and CDR2 is YNNKEL (reference sequence). CDR3 in amino acids: CASSSTSGGTDTQYF. In nucleotides, the CDR3 is TGTGCCAGCAGTTCGACTAGCGGGGGGACAGATACGCAGTATTTT.

V gene TRBV3-1 combines with J gene TRBJ2-1; 13 nucleotides agree with TRBD2. CDR1 LGHDT and CDR2 YNNKEL come from the germline V gene (reference sequence). The ends lost 4 bases at V and 8 bases at J; junction bases unmatched: 11. The CDR3 contains 17 residues. The CDR3 protein is CASSLSRTSGGGYEQFF. The CDR3 DNA sequence: TGTGCCAGCAGCCTATCCCGGACTAGCGGGGGAGGGTATGAGCAGTTCTTC.

The genes are TRBV6-1 and TRBJ2-3, with D perhaps TRBD2 (5 bases). The CDR3 is made up of 16 amino acids. Germline V gene sequence: CDR1 MNHNS, CDR2 SASEGT. V was trimmed by 1 base and J by 0 bases, leaving 11 bases between them. For the CDR3, the DNA is TGTGCCAGCAGTGAAGAAAGGCGGGCCAGCACAGATACGCAGTATTTT. It is translated as CASSEERRASTDTQYF.

The chain recombines TRBV5-6 with TRBJ2-7, with a tentative D call TRBD2 (5 bases). The CDR3 contains 12 residues. V dropped 4 bases and J dropped 6 bases, with 11 bases sitting between them. The V gene's germline CDR1 is SGHDT and CDR2 YYEEEE. The CDR3 region has the DNA TGTGCCAGCAGCAAGGACTTGGGCGAGCAGTACTTC. Translated: CASSKDLGEQYF.

The J gene is TRBJ2-2, the V gene TRBV30; D gene uncertain. V lost 2 bases to trimming and J lost 5 bases, with 24 bases between them. CDR3 size: 18 residues. Germline V CDR1 and CDR2: GTSNPN, SVGIG (reference sequence). The CDR3 region has the DNA TGTGCCTGGAGTACTGGAAAGGGCCGAGAACGTGATACCGGGGAGCTGTTTTTT. Translation: CAWSTGKGRERDTGELFF. Filled out from reference TRBV30 and TRBJ2-2, the complete variable domain reads SQTIHQWPATLVQPVGSPLSLECTVEGTSNPNLYWYRQAAGRGLQLLFYSVGIGQISSEVPQNLSASRPQDRQFILSSKKLLLSDSGFYLCAWSTGKGRERDTGELFFGEGSRLTVL.

This clonotype was observed a handful of times. The chain recombines TRBV6-2 or TRBV6-3 with TRBJ2-7, with 9 bases matching TRBD2. The germline gives CDR1 MNHEY, CDR2 SVGEGT. Unmatched junction bases numbered 5, after V lost 5 bases and J lost 3 bases. There are 14 residues in the CDR3. CDR3 sequence (DNA): TGTGCCAGCAGTCAGACTAGCGGCAGCTACGAGCAGTACTTC. Protein product: CASSQTSGSYEQYF.

The V and J genes are TRBV6-5 and TRBJ1-2; 7 bases match TRBD1. The J segment lost 4 bases and the V segment lost 7 bases, leaving 12 bases of the junction unmatched. From germline, CDR1 is MNHEY and CDR2 SVGAGI. The CDR3 contains 15 residues. Here the CDR3 DNA reads TGTGCCAGCACCCCACGAGGACAGGACTCCTATGGCTACACCTTC. This encodes CASTPRGQDSYGYTF.

V is TRBV24-1 and J is TRBJ2-3; D possibly corresponds to TRBD1 (5 bases). V shed 6 bases and J shed 3 bases, with 9 bases lying between them. The CDR3 consists of 13 residues. CDR1 and CDR2 (germline): KGHDR, SFDVKD. CDR3: CATSQGATDTQYF. CDR3 sequence (DNA): TGTGCCACCAGTCAGGGTGCGACAGATACGCAGTATTTT.